This T cell receptor (beta chain) was retrieved from a study of OX40 agonist ivuxolimab in advanced cancers. Regarding the study as a whole: Dosing at 0.1 to 3.0 mg/kg was accompanied by clonal expansion of CD4+ and CD8+ blood T cells by week 6. Patients who responded partially at 0.1-3.0 mg/kg showed clonal expansion ranking among the lowest.

Method: immunoSEQ multiplex PCR; TCRdb's copy keeps in-frame clones and lacks some. This table has several thousand clones, roughly 70% appearing once. The V gene's germline CDR1 is SGDLS and CDR2 YYNGEE. This CDR3 has 16 residues. V trimming: 3 bases; J trimming: 8 bases; junction bases outside the gene matches: 10. Judged by abundance, this clone is large. Its antigen remains unknown. The receptor was isolated from an adult with an advanced solid tumor such as melanoma, head and neck, liver or kidney cancer. Sample: CD4+ or CD8+ T cells sorted from blood, taken in a trial of the OX40 agonist ivuxolimab. The V and J genes are TRBV9 and TRBJ1-4, with 10 nucleotides matching TRBD1. This chain's CDR3 is CASSAPSTGGREKLFF. The CDR3 DNA follows: TGTGCCAGCAGCGCCCCTTCGACAGGGGGCAGGGAAAAACTGTTTTTT.